Presented here are 30 T cell receptor beta chains from one specimen sequenced in a study of OX40 agonist ivuxolimab in advanced cancers. This table comes from immunoSEQ multiplex PCR, and its TCRdb copy is limited to in-frame clones, with some not included. The data show about 5,100 clones, about two thirds seen once. This specimen consisted of CD4+ or CD8+ T cells sorted from blood, obtained in a trial of the OX40 agonist ivuxolimab. The receptors come from an adult with an advanced solid tumor such as melanoma, head and neck, liver or kidney cancer.

This clone was observed a few times. The V gene is TRBV11-1, the J gene TRBJ2-7, with TRBD1 identical over 10 bases. Germline CDR1 SGHAT, CDR2 FQDESV (reference sequence). CDR3 length equals 17 residues. J lost 6 bases, V lost 5 bases, and 16 bases had no gene match. The CDR3 DNA reads TGTGCCAGCAGCCTGAGACACGAACCCGGGACAGGGGCCGAGCAGTACTTC. Its protein product is CASSLRHEPGTGAEQYF.

This chain links TRBV6-6 with TRBJ1-2; no reliable D call. CDR1 is MNHNY and CDR2 is SVGAGI in the germline V gene (reference sequence). Trimming stripped 4 bases from V and 4 bases from J, with 13 bases between. There are 14 residues in the CDR3. The CDR3 DNA is TGTGCCAGCAGTTTTGACGAGAACCTCTATGGCTACACCTTC. Its protein product is CASSFDENLYGYTF.

The CDR3 nucleotides read TGCAGCGTGGATGTAGCGGGGGCGCAGTATTTT. Protein: CSVDVAGAQYF. The rearrangement joins TRBV29-1 to TRBJ2-3; 9 nucleotides agree with TRBD2. The CDR3 runs 11 residues. CDR1 and CDR2 from the germline V gene are SQVTM and ANQGSEA. V lost 6 bases and J lost 10; bases outside the gene matches: 5.

The gene calls are TRBV7-9 and TRBJ2-7; D is unclear. There are 12 residues in the CDR3. CDR1 and CDR2 (germline): SEHNR, FQNEAQ (reference sequence). With 5 bases removed from V and 0 bases from J, the gap between germline ends came to 5 bases. The DNA of the CDR3 is TGTGCCAGCAGCCAAGACTCCTACGAGCAGTACTTC. It yields the protein CASSQDSYEQYF. The full variable domain, with the rest looked up from reference TRBV7-9 and TRBJ2-7, is DTGVSQNPRHKITKRGQNVTFRCDPISEHNRLYWYRQTLGQGPEFLTYFQNEAQLEKSRLLSDRFSAERPKGSFSTLEIQRTEQGDSAMYLCASSQDSYEQYFGPGTRLTVT.

As to this clone: Sequence at one end of the junction differs from germline and may be a read error. The chain uses TRBV5-3 and TRBJ2-5; unclear D gene. TRBV5-3 has ORF status, its function being uncertain. The CDR3 totals 15 residues. CDR3: CASSFYTLNRETQYF. The DNA of the CDR3 is TGTGCCAGCAGCTTCTACACCTTGAACCGAGAGACCCAGTACTTC.

This clone is termed large (0.1 to 1%). The rearrangement uses TRBV6-1 and TRBJ2-7; 9 nucleotides match TRBD1. Germline trimming cut 3 bases from V and 0 bases from J; bases unmatched to any gene: 6. Germline values: CDR1 MNHNS, CDR2 SASEGT. This CDR3 has 16 residues. Here the CDR3 reads CASSDWDRVGSYEQYF. In DNA, the CDR3 is TGTGCCAGCAGTGACTGGGACAGGGTTGGCTCCTACGAGCAGTACTTC.

This clone occurred a few times. The chain links TRBV19 to TRBJ2-2; no definite D call. V was clipped by 3 bases and J by 6 bases, with 2 bases between them. Germline CDR1 is LNHDA and CDR2 is SQIVND (reference sequence). This CDR3 region has 11 residues. The CDR3 DNA sequence: TGTGCCAGTAGTATGCCCGGGGAGCTGTTTTTT. As protein: CASSMPGELFF.

This chain joins TRBV4-1 and TRBJ1-2; TRBD1 agrees at 10 bases. Looked up from germline, CDR1 is MGHRA and CDR2 is YSYEKL. The ends lost 3 bases at V and 4 bases at J; junction bases unmatched: 5. The CDR3 length is 15 residues. CDR3 coding DNA: TGCGCCAGCAGCCAGACAGGGGGCGCAGGCTATGGCTACACCTTC. Amino acids: CASSQTGGAGYGYTF.

V is TRBV28 and J is TRBJ2-5, with D possibly TRBD1 on 6 matching bases. This CDR3 has 15 amino acids. V lost 7 bases to trimming and J lost 2 bases, with 17 bases between them. The germline gives CDR1 MDHEN, CDR2 SYDVKM. The CDR3 region has the DNA TGTGCCAGCACCAGAGGACAGACCACTCAAGAGACCCAGTACTTC. This codes for CASTRGQTTQETQYF. Combining the CDR3 with reference TRBV28 and TRBJ2-5 gives the whole variable domain DVKVTQSSRYLVKRTGEKVFLECVQDMDHENMFWYRQDPGLGLRLIYFSYDVKMKEKGDIPEGYSVSREKKERFSLILESASTNQTSMYLCASTRGQTTQETQYFGPGTRLLVL.

This clone was counted only a few times. This chain connects TRBV7-8 to TRBJ2-1; D is perhaps TRBD1 (5 bases). CDR1 is SGHVS, CDR2 FQNEAQ, per germline. This CDR3 region has 16 residues. Trimming took off 5 bases at V and 0 bases at J, with 14 bases between the two ends. This chain's CDR3 is CASSLGIGASYNEQFF. The CDR3 nucleotides are TGTGCCAGCAGCCTCGGTATTGGGGCCTCCTACAATGAGCAGTTCTTC.

This rearrangement joins TRBV6-1 to TRBJ2-5, with 9 nucleotides matching TRBD2. The CDR3 has 14 amino acids. J lost 2 bases, V lost 7 bases, and 5 bases had no gene match. Per the germline V gene, CDR1 is MNHNS and CDR2 is SASEGT. CDR3 residues: CASMAGGGQETQYF. CDR3 bases: TGTGCCAGCATGGCGGGGGGGGGACAAGAGACCCAGTACTTC.

The CDR3 region has the DNA TGCGCCAGCAGCCAAGGGCAGGGATACAATGAGCAGTTCTTC. Protein product: CASSQGQGYNEQFF. This chain joins TRBV4-3 and TRBJ2-1; the D gene is possibly TRBD1 (5 bases). V lost 1 base and J lost 4, with 8 bases in between. Germline V CDR1 and CDR2: LGHNA, YSLEER. This CDR3 region has 14 residues.

This chain uses TRBV11-2 with TRBJ2-2, with 10 nucleotides matching TRBD1. V trimming: 5 bases; J trimming: 4 bases; junction bases outside the gene matches: 4. The CDR3 loop spans 15 amino acids. Germline CDR1 reads SGHAT; CDR2 reads FQNNGV. The CDR3 loop is CASSPRDRGTGELFF. The CDR3 region has the DNA TGTGCCAGCAGCCCTAGGGACAGGGGCACCGGGGAGCTGTTTTTT.

The gene calls are TRBV9 and TRBJ2-1; 7 nucleotides match TRBD2. The length of the CDR3 is 14 residues. V was clipped by 3 bases and J by 8 bases; unmatched bases: 8. Germline CDR1 is SGDLS and CDR2 is YYNGEE. CDR3 residues: CASSGTSSGDEQFF. CDR3 bases: TGTGCCAGCAGCGGGACTAGTTCCGGGGATGAGCAGTTCTTC.

The CDR3: CASSNREGRCGELFF. The CDR3 nucleotides are TGTGCCAGCAGCAACCGCGAGGGGCGATGCGGGGAGCTGTTTTTT. The chain joins TRBV21-1 to TRBJ2-2. TRBV21-1 is noted as a pseudogene. This CDR3 has 15 amino acids.

In DNA, the CDR3 is TGTGCCAGTAGTATTCCGGGACAGCGCAATCAGCCCCAGCATTTT. Translated: CASSIPGQRNQPQHF. The V call is TRBV19, the J call TRBJ1-5; the match to TRBD1 covers 7 bases. The CDR3 contains 15 residues. After removal of 3 bases from V and 2 bases from J, the junction contained 4 bases not matched to a gene. Germline assignment: CDR1 LNHDA and CDR2 SQIVND (reference sequence).

This chain links TRBV5-6 with TRBJ1-4, with a possible D match to TRBD1 (5 bases). V shed 2 bases and J shed 14 bases, with 13 bases lying between them. This CDR3 has 12 residues. Germline V CDR1 and CDR2: SGHDT, YYEEEE. In nucleotides, the CDR3 is TGTGCCAGCAGCTTAGGGGCAGGGTTGCTGTTTTTT. Amino acid sequence: CASSLGAGLLFF.

CDR3 nucleotides: TGTGCCAGCAGCTTATTTTGGATATCTGGGGCCAACGTCCTGACTTTC. Translated: CASSLFWISGANVLTF. The rearrangement uses TRBV11-1 and TRBJ2-6, with D unresolved. Trimming took 2 bases from V and 1 from J, leaving 9 bases between them. The CDR3 covers 16 residues. Germline values: CDR1 SGHAT, CDR2 FQDESV (reference sequence). Together with reference TRBV11-1 and TRBJ2-6, the CDR3 gives the full variable domain: EAEVAQSPRYKITEKSQAVAFWCDPISGHATLYWYRQILGQGPELLVQFQDESVVDDSQLPKDRFSAERLKGVDSTLKIQPAELGDSAMYLCASSLFWISGANVLTFGAGSRLTVL.

This clone was counted once. This may be a read error, as it is one base from a much larger clone. The chain combines TRBV9 with TRBJ2-2; D is tentatively TRBD1 or TRBD2 (5 bases each). V was cut by 0 bases and J by 0 bases, with 12 bases left in between. The CDR3 is 17 residues long. Germline CDR1 reads SGDLS; CDR2 reads YYNGEE. As DNA, the CDR3 is TGTGCCAGCAGCGTAGGGGGACGACCGGCGAACACCGGGGAGCTGTTTTTT. This codes for CASSVGGRPANTGELFF.

This clone was counted at least ten times. The rearrangement uses TRBV5-4 and TRBJ2-6; perhaps TRBD2 as D (5 bases). Germline loops: CDR1 SGHNT, CDR2 YYREEE (reference sequence). This CDR3 has 17 residues. V lost 2 bases and J lost 0, with 12 bases in between. CDR3 sequence reads: CASSFEGLISGANVLTF. CDR3 nucleotides: TGTGCCAGCAGCTTCGAGGGCTTAATCTCTGGGGCCAACGTCCTGACTTTC.

The V gene is TRBV28, the J gene TRBJ1-5; weak D call: TRBD1 (6 bases). The germline V gene has CDR1 MDHEN and CDR2 SYDVKM. The CDR3 consists of 14 residues. The V gene lost 2 bases and the J gene lost 8 bases, with 13 bases spanning the gap. The CDR3 sequence: CASSLRRGHEPQHF. Here the CDR3 DNA reads TGTGCCAGCAGTTTACGGCGGGGGCATGAGCCCCAGCATTTT.

In the case of this clone: An end of the junction does not agree with germline; a read error may underlie this. J is TRBJ2-5 and V is TRBV4-3; D ambiguous. The CDR3 length is 13 residues. CDR1 and CDR2 from the germline V gene are LGHNA and YSLEER. The CDR3 coding sequence is TGCGCCAGCAGCCAAGATCTGTCAGAGGCCCAGTACTTC. Translation gives CASSQDLSEAQYF.

The chain couples TRBV2 to TRBJ2-1, with D perhaps TRBD2 (6 bases). The CDR3 is 16 residues long. Looked up from germline, CDR1 is SNHLY and CDR2 is FYNNEI. With 9 bases removed from V and 0 bases from J, the gap between germline ends came to 18 bases. CDR3 in amino acids: CASLGKRVHSYNEQFF. As DNA, the CDR3 is TGTGCCAGTCTGGGGAAGCGGGTACACTCCTACAATGAGCAGTTCTTC.

The chain joins TRBV6-6 to TRBJ1-1, with D hard to call. In germline, CDR1 is MNHNY, CDR2 SVGAGI (reference sequence). V was clipped by 6 bases and J by 3 bases, with 11 bases between them. The length of the CDR3 is 13 residues. The CDR3 bases are TGTGCCAGCAGAGATCGCCGGGACACTGAAGCTTTCTTT. Translation: CASRDRRDTEAFF.

The chain has TRBV6-6 and TRBJ1-3; no clear D. The CDR3 is 14 residues long. Germline V lookup: CDR1 MNHNY, CDR2 SVGAGI (reference sequence). Deletions cut 8 bases from V and 1 base from J, with 12 bases between. The CDR3 DNA reads as TGTGCCAGCCCGGCAATTCCGTCTGGAAACACCATATATTTT. Translation: CASPAIPSGNTIYF.

This chain joins TRBV9 and TRBJ1-1; D not certain. The ends were cut back, 4 bases at V and 10 bases at J, with 8 bases in the middle. In germline, CDR1 is SGDLS, CDR2 YYNGEE. This CDR3 has 10 residues. The CDR3 loop reads CASSNNPAFF. The CDR3 region has the DNA TGTGCCAGCAGCAACAACCCAGCTTTCTTT.

In its sample, this clone was seen a few times. V gene TRBV7-3 combines with J gene TRBJ2-1; TRBD1 aligns across 7 bases. The junction had 5 bases not matched to a gene; V was cut back by 0 bases and J by 6 bases. The CDR3 is 15 amino acids. CDR1 is SGHTA, CDR2 FQGTGA, per germline. CDR3 region: CASSLTGGWGNEQFF. The CDR3 DNA is TGTGCCAGCAGCTTAACAGGGGGCTGGGGCAATGAGCAGTTCTTC.

This clone turned up a few times. V and J are TRBV7-9 and TRBJ2-3, with D maybe TRBD1 (6 bases). The CDR3 is 15 amino acids. CDR1 is SEHNR and CDR2 is FQNEAQ in the germline V gene (reference sequence). V lost 7 bases and J 6 bases, leaving 20 bases between the germline ends. Here the CDR3 reads CASNHRDTTTDTQYF. Here the CDR3 DNA reads TGTGCCAGCAACCACCGGGACACCACAACCGATACGCAGTATTTT.

The chain carries TRBV6-6 and TRBJ2-5; 8 nucleotides agree with TRBD1. V lost 6 bases to trimming and J lost 5 bases; unmatched junction nucleotides: 8. Germline-derived CDR1 and CDR2 are MNHNY and SVGAGI (reference sequence). This CDR3 has 14 amino acids. The CDR3 protein is CASRRPRTGETQYF. DNA of the CDR3: TGTGCCAGCAGACGCCCACGGACAGGGGAGACCCAGTACTTC.

The rearrangement links TRBV7-8 to TRBJ2-1; the D gene could be TRBD1 or TRBD2 (6 bases each). Germline V gives CDR1 SGHVS, CDR2 FQNEAQ. The CDR3 has 16 residues. The V end was cut by 2 bases, the J end by 6 bases, with 17 bases between. Here the CDR3 DNA reads TGTGCCAGCAGCTTATCCCGGGGGCATAACTCCAATGAGCAGTTCTTC. It specifies CASSLSRGHNSNEQFF.